This record concerns one T cell receptor beta chain sequence. Its antigen is as yet unknown. CDR3 length equals 16 residues. The donors were adults (healthy and HIV-negative) with no recent acute infections or vaccinations. Per the original data handling: Sequence data from immunoSEQ were junction-only and lacked quality scores; consequently, filtering differed. Clones were sequenced by immunoSEQ multiplex PCR, and TCRdb holds only the in-frame ones, with some missing. V and J calls and clone size are as listed in that table; D and trimming were resolved from the DNA. The sample lists 1,500,000 or so clones, roughly 98.5% occurring once. This sample is drawn from a study of shared clonotypes between healthy human individuals. Study-wide results and limits: Only a few donors were included, so the genetic and exposure-history diversity represented was limited.

The source is a man aged 25 to 40 in good health. What was sequenced was naive CD4+ T cells sorted from blood. Subset defined: CD45RA+ positively selected. The chain employs TRBV21-1 and TRBJ2-7; the table names TRBD2, a call not compared with the DNA. TRBV21-1 is deemed a pseudogene. CDR3 loop: CASSKGGGSSSYEQYF. The CDR3 coding sequence is TGTGCCAGCAGCAAAGGGGGAGGGTCGAGCTCCTACGAGCAGTACTTC.